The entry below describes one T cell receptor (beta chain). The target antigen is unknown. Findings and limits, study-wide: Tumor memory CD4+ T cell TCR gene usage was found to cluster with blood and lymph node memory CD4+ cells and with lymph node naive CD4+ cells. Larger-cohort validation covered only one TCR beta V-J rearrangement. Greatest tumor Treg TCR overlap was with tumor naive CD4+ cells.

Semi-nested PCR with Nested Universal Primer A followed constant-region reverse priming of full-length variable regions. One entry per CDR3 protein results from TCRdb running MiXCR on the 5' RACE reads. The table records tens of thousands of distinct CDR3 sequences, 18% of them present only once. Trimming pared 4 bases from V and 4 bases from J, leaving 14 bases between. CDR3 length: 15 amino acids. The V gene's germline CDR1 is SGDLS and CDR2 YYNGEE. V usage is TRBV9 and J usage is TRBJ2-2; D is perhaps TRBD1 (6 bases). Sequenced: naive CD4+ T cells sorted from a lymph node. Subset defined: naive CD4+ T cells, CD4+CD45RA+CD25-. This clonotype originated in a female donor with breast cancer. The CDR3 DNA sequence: TGTGCCAGCAGCTTGGGGGCCAGGACCACCGGGGAGCTGTTTTTT. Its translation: CASSLGARTTGELFF.